These 32 T cell receptor beta chains originate from one sample sequenced in a study of T cells in Graves' hyperthyroidism and ophthalmopathy. Amplification targeted TCR beta CDR3 regions from RNA transcripts. Researchers ran a first-round RT-PCR on the TCR CDR3 using the HTBI primer set. MiXCR, applied by TCRdb to the multiplex PCR reads, yields one record per CDR3 protein. The table records about 480,000 distinct CDR3 sequences, around a quarter of them present only once. The specimen was blood. These receptors were obtained from a woman in her twenties or thirties with Graves' ophthalmopathy.

The chain couples TRBV12-3 or TRBV12-4 to TRBJ1-2; possibly TRBD1 for D (5 bases). V lost 4 bases and J lost 1, with 16 bases in between. The CDR3 totals 16 residues. The chain's CDR3 is CASSSDRQNFNYGYTF. The CDR3 nucleotides read TGTGCCAGCAGTTCTGACAGACAGAACTTTAACTATGGCTACACCTTC.

This clonotype was found many times. V gene TRBV28 combines with J gene TRBJ1-2; D unclear. Trimming removed 3 bases from V and 8 bases from J, with 10 bases in between. CDR3 size: 12 residues. Looked up from germline, CDR1 is MDHEN and CDR2 is SYDVKM. The CDR3 sequence: CASSFPDAGYTF. The CDR3 DNA is TGTGCCAGCAGTTTTCCCGACGCGGGCTACACCTTC.

The J gene is TRBJ2-4, the V gene TRBV20-1; D may be TRBD2 (6 bases). V dropped 0 bases and J dropped 6 bases, with 15 bases sitting between them. Germline loops: CDR1 DFQATT, CDR2 SNEGSKA (reference sequence). The CDR3 contains 15 residues. CDR3 nucleotides: TGCAGTGCTAGAGATGGGGGTACCGGGGGAAACATTCAGTACTTC. Translation gives CSARDGGTGGNIQYF.

This rearrangement joins TRBV29-1 to TRBJ1-2; TRBD1 is a possible D gene (6 bases). CDR1 SQVTM and CDR2 ANQGSEA come from the germline V gene. The CDR3 loop spans 15 amino acids. V was cut by 6 bases and J by 2 bases, with 19 bases left in between. The CDR3: CSVPGDPHPNYGYTF. CDR3 nucleotide sequence: TGCAGCGTCCCAGGGGATCCCCACCCGAACTATGGCTACACCTTC.

This clonotype was counted many times. The V call is TRBV10-2, the J call TRBJ1-1, with D uncertain. The V and J ends lost 0 bases and 8 bases respectively, with 10 bases between them. Germline CDR1 is WSHSY and CDR2 is SAAADI. This CDR3 is built from 13 residues. The CDR3 coding sequence is TGCGCCAGCAGTGAGTCAGGTCCCGGGGAAGCTTTCTTT. This codes for CASSESGPGEAFF.

This clonotype was picked up many times. The CDR3 here is CASSLTVGQGASYEQYF. The CDR3 DNA sequence: TGTGCCAGCAGCTTAACGGTCGGACAGGGGGCCTCCTACGAGCAGTACTTC. V and J are TRBV7-2 and TRBJ2-7; 11 bases are shared with TRBD1. V shed 2 bases and J 0 bases; nucleotides not matched to a gene: 6. This CDR3 has 17 residues. Germline values: CDR1 SGHTA, CDR2 FQGNSA.

This clonotype occurred many times. The gene calls are TRBV29-1 and TRBJ1-1, with D tentatively TRBD1 (5 bases). The CDR3 spans 14 residues. Per the germline V gene, CDR1 is SQVTM and CDR2 is ANQGSEA. V was clipped by 6 bases and J by 3 bases, with 17 bases between them. CDR3 sequence reads: CSVLRELQDTEAFF. The CDR3 DNA follows: TGCAGCGTGCTCAGGGAGTTGCAGGACACTGAAGCTTTCTTT.

There are many counts of this clonotype. For the CDR3, the DNA is TGCAGTGCGTTGGACAGCCATAATTCACCCCTCCACTTT. Its translation is CSALDSHNSPLHF. This chain uses TRBV20-1 with TRBJ1-6, with D perhaps TRBD1 (6 bases). The V gene's germline CDR1 is DFQATT and CDR2 SNEGSKA (reference sequence). The CDR3 has 13 amino acids. V was trimmed by 6 bases and J by 5 bases, leaving 11 bases between them.

This clonotype came up many times. This CDR3 fails to terminate in the conserved phenylalanine or tryptophan, so it likely reflects a read error. This rearrangement joins TRBV12-3 or TRBV12-4 to TRBJ1-2; TRBD1 is a possible D gene (5 bases). The CDR3 covers 14 residues. V lost 3 bases, J lost 6 bases, and 14 bases lay in between. The CDR3 sequence: CASSFQGEEDGYTL. As DNA, the CDR3 is TGTGCCAGCAGTTTCCAGGGAGAGGAGGATGGCTACACCCTC.

This clonotype was counted only a few times. The chain links TRBV7-2 to TRBJ2-5; no reliable D call. The ends were cut back, 2 bases at V and 5 bases at J, with 12 bases in the middle. In germline, CDR1 is SGHTA, CDR2 FQGNSA. CDR3 size: 14 residues. CDR3 in DNA: TGTGCCAGCAGCTTAACCCCCTCAAGCGAGACCCAGTACTTC. It translates to CASSLTPSSETQYF. The full variable domain, in which reference TRBV7-2 and TRBJ2-5 provide the parts outside the CDR3, is GAGVSQSPSNKVTEKGKDVELRCDPISGHTALYWYRQSLGQGLEFLIYFQGNSAPDKSGLPSDRFSAERTGGSVSTLTIQRTQQEDSAVYLCASSLTPSSETQYFGPGTRLLVL.

This clonotype was observed at least ten times. The chain links TRBV7-9 to TRBJ2-5; unclear D gene. V gave up 4 bases and J gave up 2 bases, with 11 bases separating them. CDR1 is SEHNR and CDR2 is FQNEAQ in the germline V gene (reference sequence). This CDR3 has 14 residues. CDR3 DNA: TGTGCCAGCAGCTACGAGACCCGACAAGAGACCCAGTACTTC. It yields the protein CASSYETRQETQYF.

In this sample, this clonotype turned up many times. CDR3 amino acids: CSVEKRAPNYGYTF. CDR3 nucleotide sequence: TGCAGCGTTGAGAAAAGGGCCCCTAACTATGGCTACACCTTC. The chain is built from TRBV29-1 and TRBJ1-2; D gene ambiguous. This CDR3 comprises 14 residues. Trimming took off 3 bases at V and 0 bases at J, with 11 bases between the two ends. Germline CDR1 SQVTM, CDR2 ANQGSEA.

The rearrangement links TRBV5-4 to TRBJ2-5; weak D call: TRBD2 (5 bases). Germline values: CDR1 SGHNT, CDR2 YYREEE (reference sequence). With 5 bases removed from V and 4 bases from J, the gap between germline ends came to 12 bases. The CDR3 covers 13 residues. CDR3 loop: CASSQELAETQYF. CDR3 DNA sequence: TGTGCCAGCAGTCAAGAGCTAGCAGAGACCCAGTACTTC.

This clonotype was found a few times. This chain joins TRBV12-3 or TRBV12-4 and TRBJ1-1; D remains unclear. The CDR3 totals 11 residues. The V gene lost 4 bases and the J gene lost 10 bases, with 10 bases spanning the gap. The CDR3 spells CASSSTGVAFF. The CDR3 nucleotides read TGTGCCAGCAGTTCTACGGGAGTAGCTTTCTTT.

The chain has TRBV10-3 and TRBJ1-1; D uncertain. The CDR3 extends over 13 amino acids. With 8 bases removed from V and 2 bases from J, the gap between germline ends came to 12 bases. Looked up from germline, CDR1 is ENHRY and CDR2 is SYGVKD. This CDR3 reads CAISMKENTEAFF. CDR3 nucleotides: TGTGCCATCTCCATGAAGGAAAACACTGAAGCTTTCTTT.

V is TRBV20-1 and J is TRBJ1-5; the D is unclear. Trimming removed 3 bases at V and 0 bases at J, with 9 bases between. Germline V lookup: CDR1 DFQATT, CDR2 SNEGSKA (reference sequence). The CDR3 has 14 residues. The CDR3 DNA reads TGCAGTGCTAGTGGTCAGTATAGCAATCAGCCCCAGCATTTT. This encodes CSASGQYSNQPQHF.

This clonotype came up many times. This chain links TRBV6-2 or TRBV6-3 with TRBJ2-2, with D hard to call. The CDR3 is 11 residues long. Germline CDR1 is MNHEY and CDR2 is SVGEGT. Trimming pared 2 bases from V and 7 bases from J, leaving 2 bases between. The CDR3 is CASSYGGELFF. In nucleotides, the CDR3 is TGTGCCAGCAGTTACGGCGGGGAGCTGTTTTTT.

This clonotype was recorded at least ten times. The genes are TRBV11-2 and TRBJ2-7, with a tentative D call TRBD1 (5 bases). The germline V gene has CDR1 SGHAT and CDR2 FQNNGV. The CDR3 covers 13 residues. V was cut by 4 bases and J by 5 bases, with 12 bases left in between. This CDR3 is CASSSYRSHEQYF. CDR3 nucleotide sequence: TGTGCCAGCAGCTCATACAGGTCCCACGAGCAGTACTTC.

This clonotype was recorded at least ten times. The chain recombines TRBV7-9 with TRBJ2-7; perhaps TRBD1 as D (6 bases). Deletions cut 3 bases from V and 6 bases from J, with 15 bases between. The germline CDR1 and CDR2 sequences are SEHNR and FQNEAQ (reference sequence). The CDR3 extends over 14 amino acids. CDR3 DNA sequence: TGTGCCAGCAGCTTTCGACAGGCTCTTGGCGAGCAGTACTTC. This sequence encodes CASSFRQALGEQYF.

CDR3 in amino acids: CAWVTIVNTEAFF. CDR3 DNA sequence: TGTGCCTGGGTTACTATAGTGAACACTGAAGCTTTCTTT. The chain couples TRBV30 to TRBJ1-1; no definite D call. Germline loops: CDR1 GTSNPN, CDR2 SVGIG (reference sequence). Trimming stripped 5 bases from V and 0 bases from J, with 10 bases between. The CDR3 extends over 13 amino acids.

V usage is TRBV19 and J usage is TRBJ1-2; 9 nucleotides match TRBD1. Germline V gene data show CDR1 as LNHDA and CDR2 as SQIVND (reference sequence). The CDR3 totals 16 residues. V was pared by 4 bases and J by 4 bases, with 10 bases of the junction left unmatched. The CDR3 spells CASSTPQSGQGYGYTF. The CDR3 DNA reads TGTGCCAGTAGTACCCCCCAGTCGGGACAGGGCTATGGCTACACCTTC.

This clonotype was counted ten times or more. The gene calls are TRBV14 and TRBJ1-6; D unresolved. Trimming left V 0 bases short and J 8 bases short, with 5 bases between. The CDR3 is 13 residues long. The V gene's germline CDR1 is SGHDN and CDR2 FVKESK. The CDR3 DNA reads as TGTGCCAGCAGCCAAGAGTCTTATTCACCCCTCCACTTT. This sequence encodes CASSQESYSPLHF. The whole variable domain, filled in from reference TRBV14 and TRBJ1-6, reads EAGVTQFPSHSVIEKGQTVTLRCDPISGHDNLYWYRRVMGKEIKFLLHFVKESKQDESGMPNNRFLAERTGGTYSTLKVQPAELEDSGVYFCASSQESYSPLHFGNGTRLTVT.

Ten or more counts support this clonotype. This chain connects TRBV29-1 to TRBJ2-2, with D uncertain. With 1 base removed from V and 4 bases from J, the gap between germline ends came to 7 bases. This CDR3 region has 13 residues. The germline CDR1 and CDR2 sequences are SQVTM and ANQGSEA. CDR3 nucleotides: TGCAGCGTTGAAGGATATGGCACCGGGGAGCTGTTTTTT. Its protein is CSVEGYGTGELFF.

This clonotype appeared many times. The rearrangement joins TRBV5-1 to TRBJ1-1, with D unclear. This CDR3 contains 12 residues. Germline loops: CDR1 SGHRS, CDR2 YFSETQ. Trimming removed 2 bases at V and 6 bases at J, with 8 bases between. The CDR3 DNA sequence: TGCGCCAGCAGCTTTGGCCAGGCTGAAGCTTTCTTT. Translating it yields CASSFGQAEAFF.

The chain couples TRBV6-1 to TRBJ1-1; D is ambiguous. This CDR3 contains 13 residues. Germline V CDR1 and CDR2: MNHNS, SASEGT. V gave up 7 bases and J gave up 6 bases, with 15 bases separating them. This chain's CDR3 is CASTLSGFPEAFF. Written as DNA, the CDR3 is TGTGCCAGCACTCTTTCGGGGTTCCCTGAAGCTTTCTTT.

The chain uses TRBV28 and TRBJ2-4, with no clear D. CDR1 is MDHEN and CDR2 is SYDVKM in the germline V gene. This CDR3 has 13 amino acids. V lost 6 bases and J lost 0, with 6 bases in between. The chain's CDR3 is CASRGIAKNIQYF. CDR3 nucleotide sequence: TGTGCCAGCAGGGGGATAGCCAAAAACATTCAGTACTTC.

The rearrangement joins TRBV9 to TRBJ1-1; D remains ambiguous. The CDR3 loop spans 13 amino acids. V shed 0 bases and J shed 6 bases, with 9 bases lying between them. Germline CDR1 reads SGDLS; CDR2 reads YYNGEE. The CDR3 DNA follows: TGTGCCAGCAGCGTAGTGGTCGAGGCTGAAGCTTTCTTT. This translates into CASSVVVEAEAFF.

The chain carries TRBV2 and TRBJ2-2; D not resolved. V was cut by 3 bases and J by 6 bases, with 11 bases left in between. The CDR3 runs 14 residues. In germline, CDR1 is SNHLY, CDR2 FYNNEI. The CDR3 spells CASSEWPPPGELFF. The CDR3 DNA reads TGTGCCAGCAGTGAGTGGCCCCCTCCCGGGGAGCTGTTTTTT.

This clonotype was seen repeatedly, ten times or more. The CDR3 DNA is TGTGCCAGCAGTTCCTCCCCACGGGGAAACACTGAAGCTTTCTTT. Encoded protein: CASSSSPRGNTEAFF. This rearrangement joins TRBV12-3 or TRBV12-4 to TRBJ1-1, with D unresolved. This CDR3 comprises 15 residues. The V and J ends lost 4 bases and 2 bases respectively, with 14 bases between them.

This clonotype was counted only a few times. The chain uses TRBV6-1 and TRBJ2-5, with 15 bases identical to TRBD2. This CDR3 contains 16 residues. J gave up 5 bases and V 8 bases, and 9 bases lay outside the gene matches. From germline, CDR1 is MNHNS and CDR2 SASEGT. As DNA, the CDR3 is TGTGCCAGCGCCTCGGGACTAGCGGGAGGTTGGGAGACCCAGTACTTC. Its protein is CASASGLAGGWETQYF.

This clonotype was found many times. The chain combines TRBV5-1 with TRBJ1-2; no definite D call. The CDR3 spans 17 residues. Deletions cut 4 bases from V and 3 bases from J, with 22 bases between. Germline V gene data show CDR1 as SGHRS and CDR2 as YFSETQ. Here the CDR3 DNA reads TGCGCCAGCAGCAACCGGGTCTTTAAACGGATGGACTATGGCTACACCTTC. This translates into CASSNRVFKRMDYGYTF.

This clonotype has a count of ten or more. The gene calls are TRBV12-3 or TRBV12-4 and TRBJ1-2; D remains unclear. CDR3 length: 13 residues. The germline V and J ends were trimmed by 6 bases and 4 bases, with 12 bases remaining between them. The CDR3 DNA follows: TGTGCCAGCAGACAAGGGTCGTTCTATGGCTACACCTTC. It yields the protein CASRQGSFYGYTF.